One sample yielded the 21 T cell receptor beta chains listed below, sequenced in a study. TCRdb re-derived calls from the RT-PCR reads in MiXCR, one entry per CDR3 protein. The table has hundreds of thousands of distinct CDR3 sequences, 12% to 15% seen once. The sample was memory CD4+ T cells from blood. The origin of the receptors is a female donor in good health, serving as a healthy control.

The table lists this clonotype with many counts. The chain recombines TRBV6-5 with TRBJ2-7, with 11 bases aligning to TRBD2. The CDR3 is 15 residues long. Germline V gives CDR1 MNHEY, CDR2 SVGAGI. V gave up 6 bases and J gave up 3 bases; unmatched junction bases: 7. CDR3 amino acids: CASRGGLAENYEQYF. CDR3 DNA: TGTGCCAGCAGGGGGGGACTAGCGGAAAACTACGAGCAGTACTTC.

In its sample, this clonotype was seen a few times. The rearrangement joins TRBV18 to TRBJ2-7; weak D call: TRBD2 (5 bases). This CDR3 comprises 16 residues. CDR1 is KGHSH and CDR2 is LQKENI in the germline V gene. V gave up 0 bases and J gave up 4 bases, with 16 bases separating them. CDR3 DNA: TGTGCCAGCTCACCACCGGTAGGAGGAGGAGGATACGAGCAGTACTTC. The encoded protein is CASSPPVGGGGYEQYF.

V usage is TRBV5-4 and J usage is TRBJ2-3; a possible D gene is TRBD2 (7 bases). This CDR3 comprises 15 residues. V was pared by 4 bases and J by 3 bases, with 15 bases between. CDR1 is SGHNT, CDR2 YYREEE, per germline (reference sequence). CDR3 nucleotides: TGTGCCAGCAGCCTTAAGGGGGGGCTGACAGATACGCAGTATTTT. It yields the protein CASSLKGGLTDTQYF. Variable domain in full (rest from reference TRBV5-4 and TRBJ2-3): ETGVTQSPTHLIKTRGQQVTLRCSSQSGHNTVSWYQQALGQGPQFIFQYYREEENGRGNFPPRFSGLQFPNYSSELNVNALELDDSALYLCASSLKGGLTDTQYFGPGTRLTVL.

On this clonotype itself: A read error is possible here, since a much larger clone lies one base away. V usage is TRBV29-1 and J usage is TRBJ1-1; D might be TRBD1 (6 bases). Deletions cut 2 bases from V and 11 bases from J, with 21 bases between. Germline CDR1 reads SQVTM; CDR2 reads ANQGSEA. The CDR3 contains 14 residues. CDR3 in amino acids: CSVERGLRQVQAFF. The CDR3 bases are TGCAGCGTTGAACGGGGCCTCAGACAGGTTCAGGCTTTCTTT.

This clonotype has a handful of counts. V gene TRBV30 combines with J gene TRBJ1-1; possibly TRBD1 for D (5 bases). Germline-derived CDR1 and CDR2 are GTSNPN and SVGIG (reference sequence). V gave up 3 bases and J gave up 4 bases, with 12 bases separating them. This CDR3 has 13 amino acids. CDR3 nucleotides: TGTGCCTGGAGGACCCTGGGGGGCACTGAAGCTTTCTTT. Encoded protein: CAWRTLGGTEAFF.

This clonotype was recorded many times. The chain is built from TRBV6-6 and TRBJ2-1; 12 nucleotides match TRBD2. CDR1 and CDR2 (germline): MNHNY, SVGAGI (reference sequence). The CDR3 consists of 15 residues. V dropped 6 bases and J dropped 5; count of bases not matched to a gene: 5. The CDR3 region has the DNA TGTGCCAGCAGCCAGCGGACTAGCGGGAACAATGAGCAGTTCTTC. Protein sequence: CASSQRTSGNNEQFF.

This clonotype was picked up a small number of times. In DNA form, the CDR3 reads TGCGCCAGCAGCCAAGATGTCGGCCCTGGGGTAACCGGGGAGCTGTTTTTT. This gives the protein CASSQDVGPGVTGELFF. The chain links TRBV4-3 to TRBJ2-2; D not resolved. Trimming removed 0 bases from V and 5 bases from J, with 16 bases in between. CDR1 and CDR2 (germline): LGHNA, YSLEER. CDR3 length equals 17 residues.

Only a few counts were recorded for this clonotype. V and J are TRBV12-3 or TRBV12-4 and TRBJ2-3; D gene ambiguous. Between the trimmed V and J ends, which lost 2 bases and 8 bases, there was a span of 14 bases. This CDR3 contains 14 residues. The CDR3, as DNA: TGTGCCAGCAGTTTAAGAGCCGGGTTCGCTACGCAGTATTTT. Translation: CASSLRAGFATQYF.

The rearrangement uses TRBV7-2 and TRBJ2-3; D uncertain. The CDR3 length is 14 residues. Trimming took off 4 bases at V and 6 bases at J, with 14 bases between the two ends. Germline V lookup: CDR1 SGHTA, CDR2 FQGNSA. The CDR3 loop is CASSSFVPGDTQYF. The CDR3 DNA follows: TGTGCCAGCAGCTCCTTCGTACCAGGCGATACGCAGTATTTT.

The J gene is TRBJ2-3, the V gene TRBV28; tentative D call: TRBD2 (5 bases). This CDR3 region has 10 residues. V was trimmed by 10 bases and J by 11 bases, leaving 13 bases between them. Germline V gene lookup returns CDR1 MDHEN and CDR2 SYDVKM. CDR3 DNA: TGTGCCACCGCGACTGAGGGGCAGTATTTT. It encodes CATATEGQYF.

Here the CDR3 DNA reads TGTGCCACCCGCGGGGCTAGCGGGAGAGGCAATGAGCAGTTCTTC. Translated, it gives CATRGASGRGNEQFF. This sequence joins TRBV27 and TRBJ2-1, with 10 bases fitting TRBD2. The junction had 12 bases not matched to a gene; V was cut back by 10 bases and J by 6 bases. Germline V CDR1 and CDR2: MNHEY, SMNVEV (reference sequence). The CDR3 has 15 residues.

This clonotype appeared a few times. CDR3 sequence (DNA): TGCAGCGGCTATGGGGGACTCTCCTACAATGAGCAGTTCTTC. Residues: CSGYGGLSYNEQFF. The chain joins TRBV20-1 to TRBJ2-1; D might be TRBD2 (6 bases). The germline V gene encodes CDR1 DFQATT and CDR2 SNEGSKA (reference sequence). This CDR3 contains 14 residues.

This clonotype was counted between two and nine times. V and J are TRBV12-3 or TRBV12-4 and TRBJ2-1, with D perhaps given as TRBD1 or TRBD2 (7 bases each). The ends were cut back, 6 bases at V and 3 bases at J, with 15 bases in the middle. This CDR3 has 15 residues. The CDR3 here is CASSQGGGVYNEQFF. As DNA, the CDR3 is TGTGCCAGCAGCCAGGGGGGGGGCGTCTACAATGAGCAGTTCTTC.

This clonotype was counted ten times or more. The chain is built from TRBV20-1 and TRBJ1-2; D remains ambiguous. Trimming pared 7 bases from V and 1 base from J, leaving 16 bases between. Germline CDR1 reads DFQATT; CDR2 reads SNEGSKA (reference sequence). This CDR3 comprises 14 residues. DNA of the CDR3: TGCAGTGGTCCTCCAGGACTTAGTAACTATGGCTACACCTTC. This translates into CSGPPGLSNYGYTF.

The rearrangement joins TRBV10-3 to TRBJ2-3, with 8 bases aligning to TRBD1. From germline, CDR1 is ENHRY and CDR2 SYGVKD. V gave up 6 bases and J gave up 3 bases; unmatched junction bases: 5. CDR3 length equals 14 residues. The CDR3 coding sequence is TGTGCCATCAGGAACGACAGGGGTACAGATACGCAGTATTTT. This encodes CAIRNDRGTDTQYF.

The CDR3 DNA sequence: TGTGCCAGCAGTTTCCGGGGTGGGGGGGCTGGTACCGGGGAGCTGTTTTTT. Its translation: CASSFRGGGAGTGELFF. The chain has TRBV28 and TRBJ2-2; possibly TRBD2 for D (7 bases). V dropped 3 bases and J dropped 5 bases, with 19 bases sitting between them. CDR1 is MDHEN, CDR2 SYDVKM, per germline. The length of the CDR3 is 17 residues. The full variable domain, with the rest looked up from reference TRBV28 and TRBJ2-2, is DVKVTQSSRYLVKRTGEKVFLECVQDMDHENMFWYRQDPGLGLRLIYFSYDVKMKEKGDIPEGYSVSREKKERFSLILESASTNQTSMYLCASSFRGGGAGTGELFFGEGSRLTVL.

Only a few counts were recorded for this clonotype. The V and J genes are TRBV24-1 and TRBJ2-2; maybe TRBD1 (5 bases). Trimming shortened V by 10 bases and J by 4 bases, and 12 bases separated the two germline ends. Germline values: CDR1 KGHDR, CDR2 SFDVKD. CDR3 size: 13 residues. The DNA of the CDR3 is TGTGCCACAAGGACAAGGGCCACCGGGGAGCTGTTTTTT. Encoded protein: CATRTRATGELFF.

This clonotype has a count of ten or more. This chain joins TRBV7-9 and TRBJ2-4, with 8 positions matching TRBD1. The CDR3 runs to 17 residues. The V and J ends lost 4 bases and 9 bases, in that order; junction bases with no gene match: 17. Germline V gene data show CDR1 as SEHNR and CDR2 as FQNEAQ (reference sequence). The CDR3 region is CASSSRQGTLSQTIQYF. CDR3 nucleotide sequence: TGTGCCAGCAGCTCCAGACAGGGGACATTGTCCCAAACCATTCAGTACTTC.

This clonotype was seen at least ten times. The chain couples TRBV29-1 to TRBJ2-5; D might be TRBD1 (7 bases). The germline V and J ends were trimmed by 6 bases and 5 bases, with 16 bases remaining between them. The CDR3 extends over 13 amino acids. From germline, CDR1 is SQVTM and CDR2 ANQGSEA. The CDR3 loop reads CSVLTGAGETQYF. The CDR3, as DNA: TGCAGCGTCCTTACAGGGGCGGGGGAGACCCAGTACTTC.

This rearrangement joins TRBV7-3 to TRBJ1-1, with 7 bases matching TRBD1. This CDR3 has 16 amino acids. V was clipped by 5 bases and J by 1 base; unmatched bases: 10. Germline lookup yields CDR1 SGHTA and CDR2 FQGTGA. The CDR3 here is CASSPLRTGANTEAFF. CDR3 DNA sequence: TGTGCCAGCAGCCCTCTCCGAACAGGGGCGAACACTGAAGCTTTCTTT.

This clonotype was seen at least ten times. The V gene is TRBV6-1, the J gene TRBJ2-7; D is perhaps TRBD1 (7 bases). Germline V gene data show CDR1 as MNHNS and CDR2 as SASEGT. V dropped 4 bases and J dropped 4 bases, with 26 bases sitting between them. The CDR3 has 18 residues. CDR3 nucleotide sequence: TGTGCCAGCAGTGGTTCCGGGCGGGACAGCACCCATGGGTACGAGCAGTACTTC. Its translation is CASSGSGRDSTHGYEQYF.